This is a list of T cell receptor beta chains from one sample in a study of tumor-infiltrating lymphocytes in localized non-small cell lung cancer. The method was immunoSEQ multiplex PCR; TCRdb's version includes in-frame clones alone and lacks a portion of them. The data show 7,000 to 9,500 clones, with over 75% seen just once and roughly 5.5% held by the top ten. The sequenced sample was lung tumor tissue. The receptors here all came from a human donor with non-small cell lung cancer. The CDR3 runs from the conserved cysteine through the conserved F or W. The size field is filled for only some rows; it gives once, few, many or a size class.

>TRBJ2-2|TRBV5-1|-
CASSLGAWAANTGELFF
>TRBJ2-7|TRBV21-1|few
CAHLRGPIYEQYF
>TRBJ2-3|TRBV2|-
CASSERGGAQYF
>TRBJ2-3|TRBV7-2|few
CASSFVGGPTDTQYF
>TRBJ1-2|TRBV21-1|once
CASSKGREVDGYTF
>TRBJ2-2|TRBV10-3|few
CAISEGETRDTGELFF
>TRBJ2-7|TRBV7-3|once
CASSIQGETYEQYF
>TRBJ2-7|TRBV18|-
CASSPPGGYEQYF
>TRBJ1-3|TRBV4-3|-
CASSRMGTGSGNTIYF
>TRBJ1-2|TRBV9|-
CASSVGGIRGRGGYTF
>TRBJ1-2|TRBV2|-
CASSGGVYGYTF
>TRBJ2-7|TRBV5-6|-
CASSFSRVSYEQYF
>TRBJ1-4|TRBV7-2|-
CASSLVQGADEKLFF
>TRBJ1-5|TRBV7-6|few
CASSLGWGQPQHF
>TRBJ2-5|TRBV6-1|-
CASRTFGGSVTQYF
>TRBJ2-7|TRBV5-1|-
CASSLQVSYEQYF
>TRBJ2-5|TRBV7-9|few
CASSLWAPQETQYF
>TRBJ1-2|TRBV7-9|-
CASSLERDYGYTF
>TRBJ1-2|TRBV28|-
CASSLFGRDGYTF
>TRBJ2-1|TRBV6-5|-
CASSYSGTGGLYEQFF
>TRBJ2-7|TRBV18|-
CASSPGTGTGEQYF